This T cell receptor (beta chain) was profiled in a study of shared clonotypes between healthy human individuals (dated by TCRdb to about 2020). Notes on the research overall: The cohort comprised a couple of women and a few men aged 18 to 49 years. The study deeply sequenced blood TCR repertoires of about 5 healthy adults to estimate repertoire size and the extent of clonotype sharing between individuals. Libraries were prepared and TCR repertoires were sequenced by different laboratories using diverse techniques, in order to increase sequencing depth and limit assay-specific biases. Per donor, three plates each were used for CD4 naive and CD4 memory, two for CD8 naive, and one for CD8 memory. Leukapheresis yielded between about 0.9 and 10 billion PBMCs per donor. Overall results and qualifications from the work: Sampling was limited to blood, and TCR repertoires in tissue likely differ from TCR repertoires in blood. Rarefaction of sorted-subset datasets indicated incomplete sequencing despite the large sequencing depth. When a handful of donors were compared, the shared fraction of clonotypes was around 4.6% for naive CD4, approximately 3.3% for naive CD8, about 2.4% for memory CD4, and 0.35% to 0.5% for memory CD8. Because the study included a small number of donors, the genetic and exposure-history diversity represented was limited. Based on pairwise subsampling, the degree of clonotype sharing among donors was expected to be affected by sequencing depth. Clonotypes shared by all four sorted-subset donors showed higher generation probabilities than non-shared clonotypes. Larger estimated clonotype richness was generally found for naive subsets than for memory subsets.

Using the deep immunoSEQ assay, TCR CDR3 regions were amplified from genomic DNA by multiplex PCR. Genomic DNA extracted from each cell subset was distributed evenly over all wells of several immunoSEQ 96-well plates, and each plate served as one replicate. For sorted subsets, around 200 ng genomic DNA, equal to about 30,000 T cell genomes, was loaded into each replicate PCR. The purified libraries were quantified using a Qubit 3.0 fluorometer, sized with a Bioanalyzer 2100, and then quantified again using the KAPA Library Quantification kit. Each immunoSEQ 96-well plate was sequenced on its own single-read 150-cycle Illumina NextSeq 550 flow cell. On the study's bioinformatics: Because only junctional sequences without quality scores were contained in the immunoSEQ output, filtering matching that applied to full-length reads could not be performed. Sequences were annotated with PyIR, a Python wrapper for IgBLAST v1.9, and V/J genes and CDR3 were assigned using IMGT germline references. Reads were removed for weak V/J assignments (E-value above 1e-6), missing CDR3, stop codons, out-of-frame junctions, or ambiguous translated residues. V3J clonotypes were defined by identical inferred V gene, J gene, and CDR3 amino acid sequence. The percentage overlap between two repertoires was calculated by dividing the number of shared unique clonotypes by the size of the smaller repertoire. RTK rarefaction, the Chao1 estimator, and Recon v2.1 estimates of unobserved clonotypes were used to assess repertoire richness. Generation probabilities for all TCRbeta clonotypes obtained by the gDNA method from several donors were computed using OLGA. TCRdb stores this immuneACCESS table with in-frame sequences only. Part of the clones is absent; in the studies checked, under half of the shortfall reflects unresolved V genes, and no reason is known for the rest. For V, J and clone size, that table is used; D and trimming come from the DNA. The sample table shows under 1,100,000 clones, and around 75% are seen once. The ten largest clones add up to roughly 1.5% of the sample.

Germline trimming: 4 bases from V, 1 base from J; junction bases outside gene matches: 14. The CDR3 starts with the cysteine, ends with the phenylalanine, and has 19 residues. Just the 57-base CDR3 DNA is kept, in frame starting at base 1. Via the germline V gene, CDR1 is SGHDT and CDR2 YYEEEE. Healthy HIV-negative adults with no recently reported acute infections or vaccinations were included as donors. All donors were Caucasian adults living in Nashville, Tennessee, USA. CD4+ T cells were enriched by magnetic negative selection; naive cells were then positively selected on CD45RA, and the negative fraction formed the memory subset. After blood collection by leukapheresis, PBMCs were isolated using Ficoll-Histopaque density gradient centrifugation and then cryopreserved in the vapor phase of liquid nitrogen. Analytical flow cytometry was used to check the purity and quantity of every magnetically sorted T cell population. Each sorted fraction had its genomic DNA isolated and then quantified by UV absorbance on a Nanodrop 2000c.

This clone has just one count. What this receptor recognizes is not known. Base qualities are not provided; no much larger clone lies one nucleotide away. Sequenced sample: memory CD4+ T cells sorted from blood. The cell subset or site label for this specimen denotes: CD45RA-negative fraction. The rearranged segments are TRBV5-6 and TRBJ1-5, and 10 junction bases match TRBD1. This TCR was recovered from a man aged 18-30 years in good health. The base sequence is TGTGCCAGCAGCACAAGCCGGGACAGGGGCGCGGTGAGCAATCAGCCCCAGCATTTT. Its coded protein is CASSTSRDRGAVSNQPQHF.